The 14 T cell receptor beta chains given below trace back to one sample, sequenced in a study of blood T cell repertoires in COVID-19. Assay used: immunoSEQ multiplex PCR; TCRdb lists only in-frame clones, some missing. The sample holds approximately 250,000 clones, around 93% seen once. The sequencing sample was made of PBMCs or T cells enriched from blood (not recorded which). Receptors were obtained from a man aged 35-49 years who had been exposed to COVID-19.

The rearrangement joins TRBV6-5 to TRBJ2-1, with 9 bases aligning to TRBD1. Germline V CDR1 and CDR2: MNHEY, SVGAGI. The CDR3 is made up of 14 amino acids. V trimming: 6 bases; J trimming: 9 bases; junction bases outside the gene matches: 9. The CDR3 here is CASSRTGERSEQFF. The CDR3 nucleotides read TGTGCCAGCAGCCGGACAGGGGAGAGGAGTGAGCAGTTCTTC.

In DNA form, the CDR3 reads TGTGCCAGCAGCTTAGGAGGGGGAAGCAATCAGCCCCAGCATTTT. Encoded protein: CASSLGGGSNQPQHF. The V and J genes are TRBV11-2 and TRBJ1-5, with D possibly matching TRBD1 (6 bases). The CDR3 is 15 amino acids. CDR1 is SGHAT and CDR2 is FQNNGV in the germline V gene. Trimming took off 1 base at V and 1 base at J, with 8 bases between the two ends.

The rearrangement links TRBV28 to TRBJ1-2; D gene ambiguous. Germline V CDR1 and CDR2: MDHEN, SYDVKM. With 4 bases removed from V and 4 bases from J, the gap between germline ends came to 16 bases. This CDR3 has 15 residues. The CDR3 sequence: CASSSGRGGFYGYTF. Written as DNA, the CDR3 is TGTGCCAGCAGTTCTGGACGGGGAGGGTTCTATGGCTACACCTTC.

This chain links TRBV18 with TRBJ2-5; D is undetermined. Trimming pared 5 bases from V and 0 bases from J, leaving 7 bases between. CDR1 is KGHSH, CDR2 LQKENI, per germline. There are 13 residues in the CDR3. Here the CDR3 reads CASSRQDQETQYF. As DNA, the CDR3 is TGTGCCAGCTCAAGACAAGACCAAGAGACCCAGTACTTC. Full variable domain (missing parts from reference TRBV18 and TRBJ2-5): NAGVMQNPRHLVRRRGQEARLRCSPMKGHSHVYWYRQLPEEGLKFMVYLQKENIIDESGMPKERFSAEFPKEGPSILRIQQVVRGDSAAYFCASSRQDQETQYFGPGTRLLVL.

As to this clone: Other DNA sequences in the sample encode the same CDR3. The chain links TRBV7-3 to TRBJ2-3, with 9 bases aligning to TRBD1. CDR1 and CDR2 from the germline V gene are SGHTA and FQGTGA. Losses at the gene ends were 5 bases for V and 5 bases for J; bases not matched to a gene: 5. The CDR3 loop spans 14 amino acids. The CDR3 DNA reads as TGTGCCAGCAGCCTTGGACAGGGGTTAGATACGCAGTATTTT. Translated: CASSLGQGLDTQYF.

V gene TRBV5-5 combines with J gene TRBJ1-4, with 9 bases fitting TRBD1. The CDR3 consists of 15 residues. With V trimmed by 4 bases and J by 0 bases, 1 base remained unmatched. The germline gives CDR1 SGHKS, CDR2 YYEKEE (reference sequence). CDR3 amino acids: CASSRTGATNEKLFF. For the CDR3, the DNA is TGTGCCAGCAGCCGGACAGGGGCAACTAATGAAAAACTGTTTTTT.

The chain links TRBV15 to TRBJ2-7; D remains ambiguous. Germline V gene data show CDR1 as LNHNV and CDR2 as YYDKDF (reference sequence). The germline V and J ends were trimmed by 0 bases and 4 bases, with 4 bases remaining between them. This CDR3 has 12 amino acids. CDR3 in amino acids: CATSRDSYEQYF. The CDR3 DNA reads as TGTGCCACCAGCAGAGATTCATACGAGCAGTACTTC.

The V gene is TRBV28, the J gene TRBJ1-4; no clear D gene. Germline CDR1 reads MDHEN; CDR2 reads SYDVKM. The V and J ends lost 2 bases and 4 bases respectively, with 14 bases between them. The CDR3 runs to 16 residues. The CDR3: CASSLRYRTYNEKLFF. The CDR3 region has the DNA TGTGCCAGCAGTTTAAGGTACCGGACTTATAATGAAAAACTGTTTTTT.

The chain uses TRBV10-3 and TRBJ1-4; 9 bases align to TRBD1. V lost 5 bases to trimming and J lost 6 bases; unmatched junction nucleotides: 7. The CDR3 spans 15 residues. Germline V gene data show CDR1 as ENHRY and CDR2 as SYGVKD. CDR3 region: CAISKQGAPDEKLFF. DNA for the CDR3: TGTGCCATCAGTAAACAGGGGGCGCCGGATGAAAAACTGTTTTTT.

V gene TRBV10-3 combines with J gene TRBJ2-1, with D perhaps TRBD2 (6 bases). Germline values: CDR1 ENHRY, CDR2 SYGVKD. The CDR3 extends over 15 amino acids. V lost 3 bases, J lost 0 bases, and 9 bases lay in between. The CDR3 sequence is CAISDGGSSYNEQFF. For the CDR3, the DNA is TGTGCCATCAGTGATGGAGGGAGCTCCTACAATGAGCAGTTCTTC.

The chain links TRBV5-4 to TRBJ2-1; 12 bases align to TRBD1. CDR3 length: 16 residues. Germline V lookup: CDR1 SGHNT, CDR2 YYREEE (reference sequence). The V segment lost 4 bases and the J segment 7 bases; nucleotides outside the gene matches: 9. CDR3 sequence reads: CASSRGQGANLNEQFF. Written as DNA, the CDR3 is TGTGCCAGCAGCAGGGGACAGGGGGCTAATTTGAATGAGCAGTTCTTC.

This chain links TRBV5-1 with TRBJ1-1; D possibly corresponds to TRBD1 (5 bases). The CDR3 is made up of 14 amino acids. V shed 0 bases and J shed 5 bases, with 11 bases lying between them. Germline V gene sequence: CDR1 SGHRS, CDR2 YFSETQ. CDR3 region: CASSLVYGGTEAFF. Written as DNA, the CDR3 is TGCGCCAGCAGCTTGGTCTACGGGGGGACTGAAGCTTTCTTT.

The chain carries TRBV24-1 and TRBJ2-5; 7 nucleotides agree with TRBD2. CDR3 length: 16 residues. The J segment lost 4 bases and the V segment lost 5 bases, leaving 12 bases of the junction unmatched. Germline CDR1 KGHDR, CDR2 SFDVKD. CDR3 in DNA: TGTGCCACCAGTGCGGGAGGAAGCACCTGGGGAGAGACCCAGTACTTC. It yields the protein CATSAGGSTWGETQYF.

The chain recombines TRBV28 with TRBJ1-1; 7 bases are shared with TRBD1. This CDR3 is built from 12 residues. J gave up 8 bases and V 5 bases, and 5 bases lay outside the gene matches. Per the germline V gene, CDR1 is MDHEN and CDR2 is SYDVKM. The CDR3 is CASSPPDREAFF. CDR3 sequence (DNA): TGTGCCAGCAGTCCACCGGACAGGGAAGCTTTCTTT.